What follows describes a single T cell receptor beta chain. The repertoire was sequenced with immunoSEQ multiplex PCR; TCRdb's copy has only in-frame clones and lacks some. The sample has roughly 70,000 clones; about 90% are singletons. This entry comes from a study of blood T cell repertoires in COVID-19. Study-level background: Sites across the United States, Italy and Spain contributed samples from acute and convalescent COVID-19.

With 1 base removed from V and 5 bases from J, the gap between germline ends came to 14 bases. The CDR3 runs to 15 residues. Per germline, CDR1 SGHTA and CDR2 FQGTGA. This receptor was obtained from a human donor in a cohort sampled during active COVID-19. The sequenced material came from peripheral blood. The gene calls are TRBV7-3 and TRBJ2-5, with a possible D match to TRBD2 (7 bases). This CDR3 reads CASSLKGGGGETQYF. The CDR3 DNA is TGTGCCAGCAGCTTAAAGGGAGGGGGAGGGGAGACCCAGTACTTC.